This entry lists 6 T cell receptor beta chains sequenced from one sample in a study of blood T cell repertoires in COVID-19. The table came from immunoSEQ multiplex PCR; TCRdb's copy has only in-frame clones and leaves some out. The sample shows roughly 120,000 clones, more than 75% of them seen only once. Specimen: peripheral blood. The receptors were sampled from a man between 60 and 70 years old with COVID-19, enrolled during active disease.

The CDR3 is CASSTLAGGEQYF. DNA for the CDR3: TGTGCCAGCAGTACACTAGCGGGAGGGGAGCAGTACTTC. This chain uses TRBV2 with TRBJ2-7; 13 nucleotides match TRBD2. CDR1 and CDR2 from the germline V gene are SNHLY and FYNNEI. After removal of 5 bases from V and 7 bases from J, the junction contained 2 bases not matched to a gene. This CDR3 is built from 13 residues.

The V gene is TRBV15, the J gene TRBJ1-1, with 8 positions matching TRBD1. The trim removed 4 bases at V and 4 bases at J, leaving 5 bases unmatched. This CDR3 has 14 amino acids. Per germline, CDR1 LNHNV and CDR2 YYDKDF (reference sequence). CDR3: CATSTETGATEAFF. The CDR3 nucleotides read TGTGCCACCAGCACCGAGACAGGGGCCACTGAAGCTTTCTTT.

The chain links TRBV6-1 to TRBJ2-7; 8 positions match TRBD1. The CDR3 runs to 14 residues. V dropped 3 bases and J dropped 9; count of bases not matched to a gene: 10. The germline V gene encodes CDR1 MNHNS and CDR2 SASEGT. CDR3 bases: TGTGCCAGCAGTGATGGGACAGGCGTCGATCGGCAGTACTTC. Residues: CASSDGTGVDRQYF.

This clone appeared a single time. The rearrangement uses TRBV5-4 and TRBJ1-2, with 10 bases identical to TRBD1. This CDR3 is built from 17 residues. The germline V gene has CDR1 SGHNT and CDR2 YYREEE (reference sequence). The trim removed 4 bases at V and 1 base at J, leaving 10 bases unmatched. The CDR3 DNA reads TGTGCCAGCAGCCCGGACAGGGGGGCAACTCTTAACTATGGCTACACCTTC. Amino acid sequence: CASSPDRGATLNYGYTF.

V gene TRBV10-1 combines with J gene TRBJ2-2; D gene ambiguous. There are 12 residues in the CDR3. CDR1 and CDR2 from the germline V gene are WNHNN and SYGVQD (reference sequence). The germline V and J ends were trimmed by 5 bases and 5 bases, with 6 bases remaining between them. CDR3 residues: CASSKETGELFF. In DNA, the CDR3 is TGCGCCAGCAGTAAAGAGACCGGGGAGCTGTTTTTT.

The V gene is TRBV6-5, the J gene TRBJ2-7; the D is unclear. Per the germline V gene, CDR1 is MNHEY and CDR2 is SVGAGI. Deletions cut 6 bases from V and 4 bases from J, with 19 bases between. This CDR3 contains 15 residues. CDR3 region: CASRNGARRFYEQYF. The CDR3 DNA reads as TGTGCCAGCAGAAACGGAGCACGGCGCTTTTACGAGCAGTACTTC.